This T cell receptor (beta chain) was found in a study of blood T cell repertoires in COVID-19. Original analysis: Amplification from reference gene primers served as the basis for estimated nucleated cell counts. Here immunoSEQ multiplex PCR was the method, and the copy in TCRdb shows in-frame clones only, minus some. The D gene and trimming were derived from the DNA, and the V and J assignments and clone size from that table. The table includes 50,000 to 60,000 clones, around 90% detected once. This clone was seen only a few times. Germline V lookup: CDR1 SGHDT, CDR2 YYEEEE. The CDR3 is made up of 15 amino acids. J gave up 3 bases and V 4 bases, and 5 bases lay outside the gene matches.

The sequence was obtained from a human donor in a cohort sampled during active COVID-19. Material for sequencing was peripheral blood. This chain joins TRBV5-6 and TRBJ2-7; 12 bases are shared with TRBD2. CDR3 coding DNA: TGTGCCAGCAGCCCCGGACTAGCGGGACTCTACGAGCAGTACGTC. Translating it yields CASSPGLAGLYEQYV.